What follows are 14 T cell receptor beta chains derived from one specimen sequenced in a study of early T cells in non-severe SARS-CoV-2 infection. TCRdb reanalysed the 5' RACE reads using MiXCR and keeps one entry per CDR3 protein. The sample yields 65,000 to 75,000 distinct CDR3 sequences, 11% seen once. Material for sequencing was whole blood. The source of these receptors is an adult who was a healthcare worker with PCR-confirmed SARS-CoV-2 infection or an uninfected control (not recorded which).

The gene calls are TRBV4-2 and TRBJ2-3, with no clear D. The germline V gene has CDR1 LGHNA and CDR2 YNFKEQ. The CDR3 loop spans 14 amino acids. Trimming stripped 3 bases from V and 7 bases from J, with 14 bases between. CDR3: CASSQHGSENTQYF. The CDR3 nucleotides are TGTGCCAGCAGCCAGCACGGCTCAGAAAATACGCAGTATTTT.

The chain uses TRBV11-2 and TRBJ2-3; the D call may be TRBD1 or TRBD2 (5 bases each). V lost 3 bases, J lost 4 bases, and 23 bases lay in between. Germline CDR1 and CDR2: SGHAT and FQNNGV. CDR3 length: 18 amino acids. In nucleotides, the CDR3 is TGTGCCAGCAGCTTCCTCCGGGACGCCCCCGGTTGGGCAGATACGCAGTATTTT. Protein: CASSFLRDAPGWADTQYF. The full variable domain, its missing parts supplied by reference TRBV11-2 and TRBJ2-3, is EAGVAQSPRYKIIEKRQSVAFWCNPISGHATLYWYQQILGQGPKLLIQFQNNGVVDDSQLPKDRFSAERLKGVDSTLKIQPAKLEDSAVYLCASSFLRDAPGWADTQYFGPGTRLTVL.

To note about this clonotype: This may arise from a read error, as a much more abundant clone is one base away. This chain links TRBV6-5 with TRBJ2-3, with D perhaps TRBD1 or TRBD2 (5 bases each). Germline V gives CDR1 MNHEY, CDR2 SVGAGI. The CDR3 is 14 amino acids. CDR3 sequence reads: CASSYSGPTDTRYF. The CDR3 region has the DNA TGTGCCAGCAGTTACTCGGGACCCACAGATACGCGGTATTTT.

This clonotype showed up just a few times. This chain joins TRBV6-2 or TRBV6-3 and TRBJ2-2; TRBD2 aligns across 7 bases. Germline-derived CDR1 and CDR2 are MNHEY and SVGEGT. V gave up 6 bases and J gave up 7 bases; unmatched junction bases: 8. This CDR3 has 14 amino acids. CDR3 region: CASSPTREGGELFF. In nucleotides, the CDR3 is TGTGCCAGCAGCCCAACGAGGGAGGGCGGGGAGCTGTTTTTT.

This clonotype was seen many times. The chain joins TRBV2 to TRBJ1-1; D ambiguous. The CDR3 has 13 amino acids. Germline V CDR1 and CDR2: SNHLY, FYNNEI. V was cut by 6 bases and J by 7 bases, with 15 bases left in between. CDR3 coding DNA: TGTGCCAGCAGCGGGTTATTGGGAAATGAAGCTTTCTTT. It translates to CASSGLLGNEAFF. Using reference TRBV2 and TRBJ1-1 for the parts outside the CDR3, the full variable domain is EPEVTQTPSHQVTQMGQEVILRCVPISNHLYFYWYRQILGQKVEFLVSFYNNEISEKSEIFDDQFSVERPDGSNFTLKIRSTKLEDSAMYFCASSGLLGNEAFFGQGTRLTVV.

This chain uses TRBV7-3 with TRBJ2-2, with a weak D call TRBD1 (6 bases). Between the trimmed V and J ends, which lost 3 bases and 8 bases, there was a span of 13 bases. The CDR3 has 14 residues. Germline loops: CDR1 SGHTA, CDR2 FQGTGA. This chain's CDR3 is CASSFQGQEGELFF. In DNA form, the CDR3 reads TGTGCCAGCAGCTTTCAGGGGCAGGAAGGGGAGCTGTTTTTT. The full variable domain, with the rest looked up from reference TRBV7-3 and TRBJ2-2, is GAGVSQTPSNKVTEKGKYVELRCDPISGHTALYWYRQSLGQGPEFLIYFQGTGAADDSGLPNDRFFAVRPEGSVSTLKIQRTERGDSAVYLCASSFQGQEGELFFGEGSRLTVL.

The chain is built from TRBV29-1 and TRBJ2-3; possibly TRBD2 for D (6 bases). Trimming removed 7 bases from V and 1 base from J, with 9 bases in between. This CDR3 has 12 amino acids. CDR1 and CDR2 from the germline V gene are SQVTM and ANQGSEA. The CDR3 protein is CSAGVGTDTQYF. Written as DNA, the CDR3 is TGCAGCGCGGGAGTGGGCACAGATACGCAGTATTTT.

Many counts were recorded for this clonotype. J is TRBJ1-3 and V is TRBV9, with D unclear. Trimming stripped 0 bases from V and 2 bases from J, with 9 bases between. Germline V gene data show CDR1 as SGDLS and CDR2 as YYNGEE. The CDR3 length is 15 residues. The CDR3 spells CASSVGWKAGNTIYF. In DNA form, the CDR3 reads TGTGCCAGCAGCGTAGGGTGGAAGGCTGGAAACACCATATATTTT.

This clonotype was observed many times. The chain links TRBV24-1 to TRBJ2-1; possibly TRBD1 for D (6 bases). This CDR3 region has 17 residues. Germline lookup yields CDR1 KGHDR and CDR2 SFDVKD. With 3 bases removed from V and 4 bases from J, the gap between germline ends came to 18 bases. CDR3 nucleotide sequence: TGTGCCACCAGTGATGGGGTTGGCAGGGGTGAGTACAATGAGCAGTTCTTC. It translates to CATSDGVGRGEYNEQFF.

Only a few counts were recorded for this clonotype. The chain employs TRBV12-5 and TRBJ1-1; 9 bases map to TRBD1. V dropped 5 bases and J dropped 4; count of bases not matched to a gene: 5. Germline CDR1 is LGHNT and CDR2 is FRNRAP. This CDR3 is built from 14 residues. The chain's CDR3 is CASGPTGGSTEAFF. The CDR3 coding sequence is TGTGCTAGTGGTCCGACAGGGGGTAGCACTGAAGCTTTCTTT.

The chain links TRBV19 to TRBJ2-7, with 8 bases aligning to TRBD1. The germline V gene has CDR1 LNHDA and CDR2 SQIVND (reference sequence). The CDR3 extends over 15 amino acids. V gave up 5 bases and J gave up 2 bases; unmatched junction bases: 8. The CDR3 nucleotides read TGTGCCAGTAGTGCACGGACAGGGAAAACCTACGAGCAGTACTTC. It specifies CASSARTGKTYEQYF.

This clonotype occurred a few times. The V and J genes are TRBV7-6 and TRBJ1-1; D uncertain. Trimming took off 3 bases at V and 1 base at J, with 12 bases between the two ends. The CDR3 is 15 amino acids. Per the germline V gene, CDR1 is SGHVS and CDR2 is FNYEAQ. CDR3 loop: CASSFEAGGNTEAFF. DNA of the CDR3: TGTGCCAGCAGCTTCGAGGCAGGTGGGAACACTGAAGCTTTCTTT.

The chain combines TRBV11-2 with TRBJ2-3; TRBD2 matches 15 bases. Per the germline V gene, CDR1 is SGHAT and CDR2 is FQNNGV. The CDR3 has 17 amino acids. J gave up 4 bases and V 4 bases, and 6 bases lay outside the gene matches. DNA for the CDR3: TGTGCCAGCAGCTCCCGTAGGACTAGCGGGGGGGCAGATACGCAGTATTTT. The encoded protein is CASSSRRTSGGADTQYF.

At least ten counts were recorded for this clonotype. The chain couples TRBV7-2 to TRBJ2-7; D may be TRBD1 (5 bases). The CDR3 is 14 residues long. With 4 bases removed from V and 4 bases from J, the gap between germline ends came to 14 bases. Germline CDR1 SGHTA, CDR2 FQGNSA. Here the CDR3 DNA reads TGTGCCAGCAGCTCTTCCGGCAGGGTATACGAGCAGTACTTC. Translated, it gives CASSSSGRVYEQYF.